Each of the 21 T cell receptor beta chains below was sequenced from the same sample in a study of blood T cell repertoires in COVID-19. Profiled with immunoSEQ multiplex PCR; TCRdb holds only in-frame clones, not every one. The table has 120,000 or so clones, 79% seen once. The sample taken for sequencing was peripheral blood. The receptor source for this set is a man in his forties or fifties with active or convalescent COVID-19.

This rearrangement joins TRBV6-2 or TRBV6-3 to TRBJ2-1, with 7 positions matching TRBD2. The germline V gene has CDR1 MNHEY and CDR2 SVGEGT. The CDR3 loop spans 16 amino acids. V lost 6 bases, J lost 8 bases, and 16 bases stayed unmatched. The CDR3 protein is CASSPPGRPGGDEQFF. Here the CDR3 DNA reads TGTGCCAGCAGCCCTCCGGGACGCCCGGGAGGCGATGAGCAGTTCTTC.

The V and J genes are TRBV12-3 or TRBV12-4 and TRBJ1-2; possibly TRBD1 for D (5 bases). CDR3 length: 12 amino acids. Trimming took off 4 bases at V and 7 bases at J, with 10 bases between the two ends. This CDR3 reads CASSSGIGGYTF. CDR3 sequence (DNA): TGTGCCAGCAGTTCAGGGATCGGTGGCTACACCTTC.

The CDR3 loop is CASSLQGIHGYTF. The DNA of the CDR3 is TGTGCCAGCAGTTTACAGGGGATCCATGGCTACACCTTC. The chain recombines TRBV27 with TRBJ1-2, with a tentative D call TRBD1 (6 bases). Germline V gene sequence: CDR1 MNHEY, CDR2 SMNVEV (reference sequence). Deletions cut 2 bases from V and 6 bases from J, with 10 bases between. The CDR3 consists of 13 residues.

The chain combines TRBV20-1 with TRBJ1-1; 8 bases fit TRBD1. The ends lost 3 bases at V and 5 bases at J; junction bases unmatched: 8. CDR3 size: 14 residues. Germline V gene data show CDR1 as DFQATT and CDR2 as SNEGSKA (reference sequence). CDR3 bases: TGCAGTGCTAGTTGGCAGGGGGCCGGGACTGAAGCTTTCTTT. Its protein product is CSASWQGAGTEAFF.

V gene TRBV12-5 combines with J gene TRBJ1-6, with a possible D match to TRBD1 (6 bases). Trimming removed 3 bases from V and 10 bases from J, with 22 bases in between. Germline assignment: CDR1 LGHNT and CDR2 FRNRAP. The CDR3 spans 17 residues. DNA of the CDR3: TGTGCTAGTGGTTTCACTGGACAGATGAGTTTTGGGTCACCCCTCCACTTT. It codes for CASGFTGQMSFGSPLHF.

To note about this clone: A read error is possible here, since a much larger clone lies one base away. Other DNA sequences of this sample code for an identical CDR3. The chain couples TRBV6-5 to TRBJ2-7; 8 nucleotides match TRBD2. V dropped 7 bases and J dropped 3; count of bases not matched to a gene: 8. The V gene's germline CDR1 is MNHEY and CDR2 SVGAGI. The CDR3 is 14 amino acids. This CDR3 is CASTSGGAGYEQYF. The CDR3 DNA follows: TGTGCCAGCACCAGCGGGGGAGCCGGCTACGAGCAGTACTTC.

The V and J genes are TRBV19 and TRBJ2-3, with TRBD2 identical over 7 bases. This CDR3 has 15 residues. With V trimmed by 10 bases and J by 3 bases, 13 bases remained unmatched. From germline, CDR1 is LNHDA and CDR2 SQIVND (reference sequence). The CDR3 loop reads CATAGGSGVTDTQYF. CDR3 bases: TGTGCCACTGCCGGCGGGAGTGGTGTTACAGATACGCAGTATTTT.

This rearrangement joins TRBV5-6 to TRBJ2-7; tentatively, D is TRBD1 (5 bases). This CDR3 has 14 residues. The germline V gene has CDR1 SGHDT and CDR2 YYEEEE. The V end lost 1 base, the J end lost 2 bases, and 10 bases lay between the germline ends. The CDR3 region is CASSLLQGTYEQYF. The CDR3 nucleotides are TGTGCCAGCAGCTTGCTCCAGGGCACCTACGAGCAGTACTTC.

The chain recombines TRBV5-1 with TRBJ1-4; 8 bases are a match to TRBD1. Losses at the gene ends were 2 bases for V and 3 bases for J; bases not matched to a gene: 9. CDR1 is SGHRS, CDR2 YFSETQ, per germline. The CDR3 sequence is 17 residues long. CDR3 amino acids: CASSFGTGGTANEKLFF. CDR3 nucleotides: TGCGCCAGCAGCTTTGGGACAGGTGGAACGGCTAATGAAAAACTGTTTTTT.

The V and J genes are TRBV25-1 and TRBJ1-5; D perhaps matches TRBD1 (5 bases). This CDR3 is built from 14 residues. Looked up from germline, CDR1 is MGHDK and CDR2 is SYGVNS. Between the trimmed V and J ends, which lost 2 bases and 7 bases, there was a span of 12 bases. The CDR3 bases are TGTGCCAGCAGTGAAGGGGGGAGGGAGCAGCCCCAGCATTTT. Its protein is CASSEGGREQPQHF.

The rearrangement links TRBV24-1 to TRBJ2-6, with D unclear. The germline V and J ends were trimmed by 4 bases and 0 bases, with 9 bases remaining between them. CDR1 KGHDR and CDR2 SFDVKD come from the germline V gene. The CDR3 loop spans 16 amino acids. The chain's CDR3 is CATSEVRSSGANVLTF. The CDR3 coding sequence is TGTGCCACCAGTGAGGTGAGGAGCTCTGGGGCCAACGTCCTGACTTTC.

The gene calls are TRBV24-1 and TRBJ2-7; D is uncertain. Trimming left V 6 bases short and J 5 bases short, with 10 bases between. Looked up from germline, CDR1 is KGHDR and CDR2 is SFDVKD. This CDR3 region has 12 residues. CDR3 amino acids: CATSSGDHEQYF. The CDR3 coding sequence is TGTGCCACCAGTTCCGGAGACCACGAGCAGTACTTC.

V usage is TRBV5-4 and J usage is TRBJ1-2, with no clear D. Germline assignment: CDR1 SGHNT and CDR2 YYREEE (reference sequence). This CDR3 comprises 13 residues. The V end lost 0 bases, the J end lost 2 bases, and 5 bases lay between the germline ends. The CDR3 is CASSLEQNYGYTF. The CDR3 coding sequence is TGTGCCAGCAGCTTGGAACAGAACTATGGCTACACCTTC.

V gene TRBV20-1 combines with J gene TRBJ1-5, with D perhaps matching TRBD1 (5 bases). The germline V gene encodes CDR1 DFQATT and CDR2 SNEGSKA (reference sequence). V lost 3 bases to trimming and J lost 7 bases, with 19 bases between them. CDR3 length: 15 amino acids. CDR3 residues: CSASAPQGGRQPQHF. The DNA of the CDR3 is TGCAGTGCTAGTGCCCCCCAGGGAGGCAGGCAGCCCCAGCATTTT.

The V and J genes are TRBV10-1 and TRBJ2-3; 12 nucleotides agree with TRBD2. The CDR3 contains 15 residues. Germline loops: CDR1 WNHNN, CDR2 SYGVQD (reference sequence). CDR3 sequence (DNA): TGCGGTCCCCAGGGGCTAGCGGGGGGGACAGATACGCAGTATTTT. It encodes CGPQGLAGGTDTQYF.

J is TRBJ2-7 and V is TRBV20-1; D might be TRBD2 (5 bases). The V end was cut by 3 bases, the J end by 6 bases, with 12 bases between. In germline, CDR1 is DFQATT, CDR2 SNEGSKA (reference sequence). The CDR3 extends over 12 amino acids. CDR3 coding DNA: TGCAGTGCTAGTCCAGGACTCATCGAGCAGTACTTC. This codes for CSASPGLIEQYF.

The genes are TRBV7-8 and TRBJ1-3, with D perhaps TRBD1 (6 bases). Per germline, CDR1 SGHVS and CDR2 FQNEAQ. The CDR3 is made up of 16 amino acids. V was trimmed by 4 bases and J by 0 bases, leaving 13 bases between them. For the CDR3, the DNA is TGTGCCAGCAGCTCCCACAGGGCCCCCTCTGGAAACACCATATATTTT. Translated: CASSSHRAPSGNTIYF.

This chain links TRBV5-6 with TRBJ1-2; no firm D call. CDR3 length: 15 residues. CDR1 is SGHDT and CDR2 is YYEEEE in the germline V gene. V dropped 3 bases and J dropped 4 bases, with 16 bases sitting between them. The CDR3, as DNA: TGTGCCAGCAGCTCACTTAATGCCGGGTCCTATGGCTACACCTTC. This encodes CASSSLNAGSYGYTF.

The chain has TRBV2 and TRBJ1-2, with TRBD1 identical over 7 bases. V dropped 6 bases and J dropped 8; count of bases not matched to a gene: 6. CDR1 and CDR2 from the germline V gene are SNHLY and FYNNEI. The CDR3 is 12 amino acids. CDR3 sequence: CASRRTGRGYTF. In DNA, the CDR3 is TGTGCCAGCAGGCGGACAGGCCGGGGCTACACCTTC.

The chain has TRBV12-3 or TRBV12-4 and TRBJ1-1, with 7 nucleotides matching TRBD1. This CDR3 has 12 amino acids. V trimming: 5 bases; J trimming: 7 bases; junction bases outside the gene matches: 4. The CDR3 coding sequence is TGTGCCAGCAGTCCACAGGGGATTGAAGCTTTCTTT. This translates into CASSPQGIEAFF.

This chain connects TRBV30 to TRBJ1-2, with a tentative D call TRBD1 (5 bases). The CDR3 sequence is 15 residues long. Trimming pared 0 bases from V and 0 bases from J, leaving 11 bases between. Germline V gene data show CDR1 as GTSNPN and CDR2 as SVGIG (reference sequence). Written as DNA, the CDR3 is TGTGCCTGGAGTGTAACGGGGGGGGCTAACTATGGCTACACCTTC. Its protein is CAWSVTGGANYGYTF.